This T cell receptor (beta chain) appears in the sequencing data of a study of T-cell memory formation after mild COVID-19. Background on the study: TCR clusters were mostly donor specific. Study-wide results and caveats: A balance of CD4 and CD8 characterized clones contracting day 15 to 85, whereas later expanders leaned CD4+. Confirmation of SARS-CoV-2 specificity was lacking for second-wave clones peaking day 37.

Germline CDR1 is MNHEY and CDR2 is SVGEGT. V lost 8 bases and J lost 3, with 10 bases in between. This CDR3 has 12 amino acids. A few counts support this clonotype. Its antigen is undetermined. The 5'RACE method, run with constant-segment primers, produced TCR alpha and TCR beta cDNA libraries (carrying sample barcodes and UMIs). TCRdb reprocessed the 5' RACE reads via MiXCR and lists one record per CDR3 protein. The table shows roughly 200,000 distinct CDR3 sequences, with more than 8% occurring only once. The chain uses TRBV6-2 or TRBV6-3 and TRBJ1-2; D might be TRBD1 (5 bases). This sequence originates from a man between 18 and 35 years old who had mild COVID-19 (a few samples of this study predate the infection). Cell type and time point are not known. Sequences were obtained from PBMCs or a T cell subset sorted from them (not recorded which). For the CDR3, the DNA is TGTGCCAGCCGGACATCTGACTATGGCTACACCTTC. This sequence encodes CASRTSDYGYTF.